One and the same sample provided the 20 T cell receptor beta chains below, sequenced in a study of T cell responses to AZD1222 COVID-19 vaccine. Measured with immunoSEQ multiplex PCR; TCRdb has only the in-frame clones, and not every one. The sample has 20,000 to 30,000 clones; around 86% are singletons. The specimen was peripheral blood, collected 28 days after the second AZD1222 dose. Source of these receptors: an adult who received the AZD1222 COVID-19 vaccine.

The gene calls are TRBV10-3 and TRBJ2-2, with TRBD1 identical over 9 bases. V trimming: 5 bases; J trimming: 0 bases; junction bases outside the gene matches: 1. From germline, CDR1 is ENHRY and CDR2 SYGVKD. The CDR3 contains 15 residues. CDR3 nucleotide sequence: TGTGCCATCAGTCGGACAGGGGCGAACACCGGGGAGCTGTTTTTT. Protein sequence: CAISRTGANTGELFF.

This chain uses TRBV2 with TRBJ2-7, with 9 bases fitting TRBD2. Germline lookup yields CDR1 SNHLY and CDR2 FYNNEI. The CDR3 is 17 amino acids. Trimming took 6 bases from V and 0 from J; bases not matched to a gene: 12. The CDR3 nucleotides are TGTGCCAGCAGCGCCGGCGGGGTTAGCGGGAGCTCCTACGAGCAGTACTTC. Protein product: CASSAGGVSGSSYEQYF.

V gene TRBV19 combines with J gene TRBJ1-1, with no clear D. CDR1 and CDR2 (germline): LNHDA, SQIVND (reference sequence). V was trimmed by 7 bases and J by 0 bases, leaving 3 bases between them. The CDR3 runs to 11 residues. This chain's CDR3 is CASIMNTEAFF. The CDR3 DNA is TGTGCCAGTATTATGAACACTGAAGCTTTCTTT.

The CDR3 DNA reads as TGTGCCAGCAGTTATGGACAGGGGTTCGGAGCTTTCTTT. Its translation is CASSYGQGFGAFF. The chain employs TRBV6-5 and TRBJ1-1; TRBD1 matches at 9 bases. CDR3 length equals 13 residues. Germline trimming cut 3 bases from V and 10 bases from J; bases unmatched to any gene: 6. Per the germline V gene, CDR1 is MNHEY and CDR2 is SVGAGI.

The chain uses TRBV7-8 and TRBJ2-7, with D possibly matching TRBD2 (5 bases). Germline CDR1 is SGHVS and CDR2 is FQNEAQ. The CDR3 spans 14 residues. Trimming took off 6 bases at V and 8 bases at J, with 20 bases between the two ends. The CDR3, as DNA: TGTGCCAGCAGGCTTCCCGGGGTCGGTCAGAAGCAGTACTTC. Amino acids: CASRLPGVGQKQYF.

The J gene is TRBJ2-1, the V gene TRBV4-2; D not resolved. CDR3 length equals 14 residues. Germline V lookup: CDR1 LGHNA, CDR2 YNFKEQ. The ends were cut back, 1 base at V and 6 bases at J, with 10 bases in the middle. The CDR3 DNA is TGTGCCAGCAGCCAAGTGGTCCCAGTCAATGAGCAGTTCTTC. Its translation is CASSQVVPVNEQFF.

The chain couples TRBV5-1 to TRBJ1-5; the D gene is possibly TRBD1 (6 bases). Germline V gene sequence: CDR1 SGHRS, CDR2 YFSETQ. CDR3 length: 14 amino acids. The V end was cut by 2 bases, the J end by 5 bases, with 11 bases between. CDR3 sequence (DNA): TGCGCCAGCAGCTTCACAGGGCTGGATCAGCCCCAGCATTTT. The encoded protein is CASSFTGLDQPQHF. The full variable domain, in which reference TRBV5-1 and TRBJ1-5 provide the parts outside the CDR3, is KAGVTQTPRYLIKTRGQQVTLSCSPISGHRSVSWYQQTPGQGLQFLFEYFSETQRNKGNFPGRFSGRQFSNSRSEMNVSTLELGDSALYLCASSFTGLDQPQHFGDGTRLSIL.

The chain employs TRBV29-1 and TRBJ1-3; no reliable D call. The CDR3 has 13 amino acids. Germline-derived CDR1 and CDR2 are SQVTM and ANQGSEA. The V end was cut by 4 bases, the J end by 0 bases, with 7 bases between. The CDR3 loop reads CSVVINSGNTIYF. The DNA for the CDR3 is TGCAGCGTTGTTATCAACTCTGGAAACACCATATATTTT.

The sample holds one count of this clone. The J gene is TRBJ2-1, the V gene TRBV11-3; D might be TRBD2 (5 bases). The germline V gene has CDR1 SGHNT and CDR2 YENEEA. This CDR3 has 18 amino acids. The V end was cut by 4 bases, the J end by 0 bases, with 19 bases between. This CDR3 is CASSSNGLISGSYNEQFF. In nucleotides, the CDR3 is TGTGCCAGCAGCTCCAATGGACTCATATCGGGCTCCTACAATGAGCAGTTCTTC.

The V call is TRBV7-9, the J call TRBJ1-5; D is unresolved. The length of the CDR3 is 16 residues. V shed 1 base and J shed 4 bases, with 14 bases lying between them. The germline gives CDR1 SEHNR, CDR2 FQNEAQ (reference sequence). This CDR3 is CASSLGHLNTNQPQHF. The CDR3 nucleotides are TGTGCCAGCAGCTTAGGACACCTAAACACAAATCAGCCCCAGCATTTT.

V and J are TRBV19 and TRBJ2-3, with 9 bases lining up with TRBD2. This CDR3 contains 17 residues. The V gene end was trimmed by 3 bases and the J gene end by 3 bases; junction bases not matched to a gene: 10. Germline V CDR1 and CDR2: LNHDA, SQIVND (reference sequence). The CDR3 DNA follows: TGTGCCAGTAGTATGCGGGGAGGCGGGGGGGCGACAGATACGCAGTATTTT. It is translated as CASSMRGGGGATDTQYF.

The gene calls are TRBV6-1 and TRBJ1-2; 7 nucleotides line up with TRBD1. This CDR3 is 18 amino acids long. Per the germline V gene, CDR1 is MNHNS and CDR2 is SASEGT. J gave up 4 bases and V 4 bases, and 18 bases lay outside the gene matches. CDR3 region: CASSARGAGTERSYGYTF. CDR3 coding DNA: TGTGCCAGCAGTGCTAGGGGGGCCGGGACAGAGAGATCCTATGGCTACACCTTC.

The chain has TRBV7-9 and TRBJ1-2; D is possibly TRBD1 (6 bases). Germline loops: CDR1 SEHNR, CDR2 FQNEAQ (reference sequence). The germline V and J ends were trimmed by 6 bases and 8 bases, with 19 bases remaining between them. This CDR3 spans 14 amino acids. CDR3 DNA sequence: TGTGCCAGCAGTCCCGGGGGGCACGGCGTGGGCTACACCTTC. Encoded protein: CASSPGGHGVGYTF.

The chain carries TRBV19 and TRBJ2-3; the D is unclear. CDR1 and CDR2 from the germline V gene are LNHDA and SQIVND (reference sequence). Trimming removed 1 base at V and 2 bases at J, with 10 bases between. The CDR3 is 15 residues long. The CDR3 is CASSIVALNTDTQYF. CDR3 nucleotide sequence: TGTGCCAGTAGTATAGTAGCTTTGAACACAGATACGCAGTATTTT.

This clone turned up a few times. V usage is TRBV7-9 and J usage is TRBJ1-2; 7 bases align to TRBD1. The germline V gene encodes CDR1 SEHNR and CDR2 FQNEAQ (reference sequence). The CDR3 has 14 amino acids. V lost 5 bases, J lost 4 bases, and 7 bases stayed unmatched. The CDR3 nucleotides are TGTGCCAGCAGCCTCCTGGGACAGAGCTATGGCTACACCTTC. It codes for CASSLLGQSYGYTF.

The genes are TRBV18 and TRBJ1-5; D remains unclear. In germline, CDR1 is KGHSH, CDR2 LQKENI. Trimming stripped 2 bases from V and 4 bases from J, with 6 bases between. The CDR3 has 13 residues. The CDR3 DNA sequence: TGTGCCAGCTCACCAGATGGGAATCAGCCCCAGCATTTT. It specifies CASSPDGNQPQHF. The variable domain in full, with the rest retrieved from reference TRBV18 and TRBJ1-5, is NAGVMQNPRHLVRRRGQEARLRCSPMKGHSHVYWYRQLPEEGLKFMVYLQKENIIDESGMPKERFSAEFPKEGPSILRIQQVVRGDSAAYFCASSPDGNQPQHFGDGTRLSIL.

CDR3 amino acids: CAIRGTSGTQETQYF. CDR3 sequence (DNA): TGTGCCATCAGGGGGACTAGCGGGACCCAAGAGACCCAGTACTTC. The chain is built from TRBV10-3 and TRBJ2-5, with TRBD2 identical over 13 bases. The CDR3 covers 15 residues. After removal of 6 bases from V and 1 base from J, the junction contained 2 bases not matched to a gene. The V gene's germline CDR1 is ENHRY and CDR2 SYGVKD.

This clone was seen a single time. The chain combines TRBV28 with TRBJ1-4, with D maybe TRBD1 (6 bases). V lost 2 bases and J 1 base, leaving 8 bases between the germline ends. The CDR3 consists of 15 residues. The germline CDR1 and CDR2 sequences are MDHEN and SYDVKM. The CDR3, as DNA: TGTGCCAGCAGTTTAGCACAGGGAACTAATGAAAAACTGTTTTTT. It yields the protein CASSLAQGTNEKLFF.

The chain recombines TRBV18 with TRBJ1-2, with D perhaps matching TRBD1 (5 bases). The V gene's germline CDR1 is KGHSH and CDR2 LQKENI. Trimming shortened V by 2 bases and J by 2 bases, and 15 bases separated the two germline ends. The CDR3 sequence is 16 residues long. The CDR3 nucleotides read TGTGCCAGCTCACCAGGGGTTAGGGGCGAGAACTATGGCTACACCTTC. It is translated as CASSPGVRGENYGYTF.

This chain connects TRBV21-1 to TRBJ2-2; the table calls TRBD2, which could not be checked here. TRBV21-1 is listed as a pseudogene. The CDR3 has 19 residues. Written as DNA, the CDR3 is TGTGCCAGCAGCAAAGACCGCGAAGAGGGTAAAGGGAGCACCGGGGAGCTGTTTTTT. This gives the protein CASSKDREEGKGSTGELFF.